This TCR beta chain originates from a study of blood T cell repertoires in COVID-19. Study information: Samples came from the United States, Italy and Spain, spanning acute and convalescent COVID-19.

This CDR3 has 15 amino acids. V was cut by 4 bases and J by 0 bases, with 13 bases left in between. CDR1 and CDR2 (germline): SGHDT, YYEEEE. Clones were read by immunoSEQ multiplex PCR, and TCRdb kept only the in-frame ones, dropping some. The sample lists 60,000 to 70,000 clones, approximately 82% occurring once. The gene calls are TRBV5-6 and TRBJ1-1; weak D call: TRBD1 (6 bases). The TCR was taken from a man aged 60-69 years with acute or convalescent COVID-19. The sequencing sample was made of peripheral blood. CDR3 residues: CASSMTGPMNTEAFF. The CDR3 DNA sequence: TGTGCCAGCAGCATGACAGGACCGATGAACACTGAAGCTTTCTTT. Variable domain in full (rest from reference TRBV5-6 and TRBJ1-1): DAGVTQSPTHLIKTRGQQVTLRCSPKSGHDTVSWYQQALGQGPQFIFQYYEEEERQRGNFPDRFSGHQFPNYSSELNVNALLLGDSALYLCASSMTGPMNTEAFFGQGTRLTVV.